The 5 T cell receptor beta chains below were found in one sample sequenced in a study of blood T cell repertoires in COVID-19. The assay was immunoSEQ multiplex PCR, and TCRdb's table has in-frame clones only and misses some. The sample holds roughly 200,000 clones, approximately 86% seen once. The specimen sequenced was PBMCs or T cells enriched from blood (not recorded which). These receptors were obtained from a woman between 35 and 50 years old with acute COVID-19.

The chain combines TRBV2 with TRBJ1-2, with D possibly TRBD1 on 6 matching bases. The CDR3 is 13 amino acids. The ends were cut back, 5 bases at V and 2 bases at J, with 9 bases in the middle. Germline lookup yields CDR1 SNHLY and CDR2 FYNNEI. The CDR3, as DNA: TGTGCCAGCAGTTCTACAGGGAACTATGGCTACACCTTC. Its translation is CASSSTGNYGYTF.

The rearrangement joins TRBV10-3 to TRBJ1-6; D gene uncertain. The CDR3 sequence is 16 residues long. V was shortened by 6 bases and J by 5 bases, with 17 bases between the two germline ends. Germline CDR1 is ENHRY and CDR2 is SYGVKD. This CDR3 is CAIRDSFLADNSPLHF. The CDR3, as DNA: TGTGCCATCAGGGACTCCTTCCTAGCGGATAATTCACCCCTCCACTTT.

The chain joins TRBV5-1 to TRBJ2-3; TRBD2 might be the D (6 bases). The V gene lost 3 bases and the J gene lost 6 bases, with 17 bases spanning the gap. This CDR3 spans 15 amino acids. Germline V gives CDR1 SGHRS, CDR2 YFSETQ. In nucleotides, the CDR3 is TGCGCCAGCAGCTCGAAGGGTGGCGGGACTGATACGCAGTATTTT. Translating it yields CASSSKGGGTDTQYF.

V usage is TRBV7-6 and J usage is TRBJ1-1; maybe TRBD1 (6 bases). Trimming took off 5 bases at V and 0 bases at J, with 16 bases between the two ends. This CDR3 is 16 amino acids long. Germline CDR1 reads SGHVS; CDR2 reads FNYEAQ. CDR3 DNA: TGTGCCAGCAGCGAAGACAGGAAACTCATGAACACTGAAGCTTTCTTT. Translated, it gives CASSEDRKLMNTEAFF.

This clone has only one observation. This rearrangement joins TRBV24-1 to TRBJ2-3, with D tentatively TRBD2 (6 bases). This CDR3 contains 15 residues. V gave up 8 bases and J gave up 0 bases, with 14 bases separating them. The V gene's germline CDR1 is KGHDR and CDR2 SFDVKD. CDR3 coding DNA: TGTGCCACCACCGATCCTCGGGGGAGCACAGATACGCAGTATTTT. Its translation is CATTDPRGSTDTQYF.